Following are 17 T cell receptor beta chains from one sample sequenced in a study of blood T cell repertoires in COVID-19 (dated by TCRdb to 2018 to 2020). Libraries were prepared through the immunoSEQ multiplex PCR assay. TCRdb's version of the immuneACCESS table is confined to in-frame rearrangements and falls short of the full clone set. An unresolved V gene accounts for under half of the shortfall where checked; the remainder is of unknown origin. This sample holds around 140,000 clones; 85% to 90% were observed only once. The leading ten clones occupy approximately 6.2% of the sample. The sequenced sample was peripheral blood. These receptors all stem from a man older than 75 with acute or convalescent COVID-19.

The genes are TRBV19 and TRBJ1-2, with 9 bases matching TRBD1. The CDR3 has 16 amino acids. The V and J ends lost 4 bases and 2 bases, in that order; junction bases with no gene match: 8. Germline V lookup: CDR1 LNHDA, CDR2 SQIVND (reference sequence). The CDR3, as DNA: TGTGCCAGTAGTACCCGGACAGGGGCCCTCAACTATGGCTACACCTTC. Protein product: CASSTRTGALNYGYTF.

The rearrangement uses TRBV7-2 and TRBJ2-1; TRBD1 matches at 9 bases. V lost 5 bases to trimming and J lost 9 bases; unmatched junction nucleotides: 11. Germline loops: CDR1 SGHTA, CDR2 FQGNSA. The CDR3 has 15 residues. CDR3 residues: CASSMTGGAYVEQFF. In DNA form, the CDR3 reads TGTGCCAGCAGCATGACAGGGGGTGCTTATGTTGAGCAGTTCTTC. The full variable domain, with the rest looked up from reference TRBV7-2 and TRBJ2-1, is GAGVSQSPSNKVTEKGKDVELRCDPISGHTALYWYRQSLGQGLEFLIYFQGNSAPDKSGLPSDRFSAERTGGSVSTLTIQRTQQEDSAVYLCASSMTGGAYVEQFFGPGTRLTVL.

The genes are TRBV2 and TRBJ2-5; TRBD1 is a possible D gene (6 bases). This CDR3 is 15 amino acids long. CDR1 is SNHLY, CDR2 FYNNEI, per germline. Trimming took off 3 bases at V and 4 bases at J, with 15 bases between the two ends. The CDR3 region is CASSEGPLGGETQYF. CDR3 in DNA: TGTGCCAGCAGTGAGGGCCCCTTAGGGGGAGAGACCCAGTACTTC.

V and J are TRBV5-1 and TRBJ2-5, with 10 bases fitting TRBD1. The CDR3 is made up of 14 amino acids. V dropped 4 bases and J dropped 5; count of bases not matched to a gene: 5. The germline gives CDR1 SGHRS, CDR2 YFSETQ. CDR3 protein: CASSPTGGGETQYF. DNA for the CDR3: TGCGCCAGCAGCCCGACAGGGGGCGGGGAGACCCAGTACTTC.

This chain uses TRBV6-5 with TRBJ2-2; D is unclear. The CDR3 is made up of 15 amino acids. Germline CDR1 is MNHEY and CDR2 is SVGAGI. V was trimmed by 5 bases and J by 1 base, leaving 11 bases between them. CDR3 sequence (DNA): TGTGCCAGCAGTCCTGCAGCGATGAACACCGGGGAGCTGTTTTTT. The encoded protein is CASSPAAMNTGELFF.

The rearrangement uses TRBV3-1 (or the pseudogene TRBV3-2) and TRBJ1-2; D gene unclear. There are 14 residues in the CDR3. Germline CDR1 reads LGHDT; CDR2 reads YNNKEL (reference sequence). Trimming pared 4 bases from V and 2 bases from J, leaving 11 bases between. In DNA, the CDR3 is TGTGCCAGCAGCCGAGTGACTGAGAACTATGGCTACACCTTC. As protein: CASSRVTENYGYTF.

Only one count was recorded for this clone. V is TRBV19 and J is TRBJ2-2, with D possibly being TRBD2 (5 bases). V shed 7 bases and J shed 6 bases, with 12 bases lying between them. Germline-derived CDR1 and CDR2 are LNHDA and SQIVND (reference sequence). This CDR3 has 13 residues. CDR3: CASTVEVAGELFF. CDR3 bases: TGTGCCAGTACCGTGGAGGTGGCCGGGGAGCTGTTTTTT. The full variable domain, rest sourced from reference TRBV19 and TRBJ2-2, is DGGITQSPKYLFRKEGQNVTLSCEQNLNHDAMYWYRQDPGQGLRLIYYSQIVNDFQKGDIAEGYSVSREKKESFPLTVTSAQKNPTAFYLCASTVEVAGELFFGEGSRLTVL.

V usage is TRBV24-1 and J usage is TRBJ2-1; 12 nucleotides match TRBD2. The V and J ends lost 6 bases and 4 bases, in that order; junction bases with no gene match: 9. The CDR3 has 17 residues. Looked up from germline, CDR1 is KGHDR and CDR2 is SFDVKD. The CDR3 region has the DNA TGTGCCACCAGTAAACCTACTAGCGGGAGGACATACAATGAGCAGTTCTTC. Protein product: CATSKPTSGRTYNEQFF.

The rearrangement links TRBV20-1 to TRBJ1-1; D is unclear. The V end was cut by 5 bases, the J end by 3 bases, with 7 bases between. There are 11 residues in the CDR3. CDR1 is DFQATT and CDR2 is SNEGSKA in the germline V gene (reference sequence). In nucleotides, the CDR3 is TGCAGTGCTCCTTTATACACTGAAGCTTTCTTT. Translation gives CSAPLYTEAFF.

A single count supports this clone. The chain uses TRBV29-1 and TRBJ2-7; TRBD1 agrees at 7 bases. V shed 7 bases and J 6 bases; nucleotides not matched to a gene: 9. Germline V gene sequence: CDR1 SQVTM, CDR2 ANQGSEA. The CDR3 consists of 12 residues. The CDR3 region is CSAMGQWGEQYF. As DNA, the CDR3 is TGCAGCGCCATGGGACAGTGGGGCGAGCAGTACTTC.

The chain's CDR3 is CASSIGQINEKLFF. In DNA form, the CDR3 reads TGCGCCAGCAGCATCGGACAGATTAATGAAAAACTGTTTTTT. V and J are TRBV5-1 and TRBJ1-4; D might be TRBD1 (6 bases). From germline, CDR1 is SGHRS and CDR2 YFSETQ. Trimming pared 4 bases from V and 4 bases from J, leaving 11 bases between. The CDR3 spans 14 residues.

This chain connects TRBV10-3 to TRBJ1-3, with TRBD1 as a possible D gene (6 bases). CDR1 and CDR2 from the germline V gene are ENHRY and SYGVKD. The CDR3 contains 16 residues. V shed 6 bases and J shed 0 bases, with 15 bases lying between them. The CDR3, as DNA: TGTGCCATCAGCACCGGGACATACAACTCTGGAAACACCATATATTTT. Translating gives CAISTGTYNSGNTIYF.

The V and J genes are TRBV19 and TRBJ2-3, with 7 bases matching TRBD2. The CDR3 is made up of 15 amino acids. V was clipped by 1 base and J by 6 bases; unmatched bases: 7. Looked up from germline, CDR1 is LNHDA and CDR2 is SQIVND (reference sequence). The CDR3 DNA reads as TGTGCCAGTAGTATAGGGGACGCCGGGAGGGATACGCAGTATTTT. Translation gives CASSIGDAGRDTQYF.

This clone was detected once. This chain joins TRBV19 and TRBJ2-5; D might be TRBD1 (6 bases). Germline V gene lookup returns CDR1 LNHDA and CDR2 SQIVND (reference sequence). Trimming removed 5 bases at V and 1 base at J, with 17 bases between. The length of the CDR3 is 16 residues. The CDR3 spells CASSPGTLPFQETQYF. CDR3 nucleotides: TGTGCCAGTAGTCCAGGGACACTCCCTTTCCAAGAGACCCAGTACTTC.

The CDR3 bases are TGTGCCAGCATCAAGGGGGGACCGGGGAACTACGAGCAGTACTTC. Amino acid sequence: CASIKGGPGNYEQYF. The chain recombines TRBV21-1 with TRBJ2-7; TRBD2 reflects the table's D call only, with no check against the DNA. TRBV21-1 is a documented pseudogene. The CDR3 extends over 15 amino acids.

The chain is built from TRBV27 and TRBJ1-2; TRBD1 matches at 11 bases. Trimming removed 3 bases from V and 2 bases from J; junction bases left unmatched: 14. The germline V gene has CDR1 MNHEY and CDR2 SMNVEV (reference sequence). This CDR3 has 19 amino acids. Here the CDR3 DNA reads TGTGCCAGCAGTTTCTCTCGGACAGGGGGCCTAGCCCCAAACTATGGCTACACCTTC. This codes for CASSFSRTGGLAPNYGYTF.

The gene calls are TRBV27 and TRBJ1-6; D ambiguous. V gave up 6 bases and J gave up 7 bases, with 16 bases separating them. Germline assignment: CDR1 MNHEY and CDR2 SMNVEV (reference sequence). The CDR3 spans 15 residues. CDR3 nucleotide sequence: TGTGCCAGCAGCCAGGTTGCCCCGGGGAATTCACCCCTCCACTTT. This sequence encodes CASSQVAPGNSPLHF.